These 18 T cell receptor beta chains were all obtained from the same sample, sequenced in a study of chronic HIV infection and antiretroviral therapy (dated by TCRdb to the mid-2010s). The library relied on 5' RACE. The sequencer was an Illumina MiSeq. The public reads were quality trimmed at Q25 with fastp and then assembled into clones with MiXCR by TCRdb, keeping productive beta chains. Each entry merges the rows of one CDR3 protein and shows their most common DNA and genes. Present in this sample are 39,000 or so distinct CDR3 sequences, about 7.4% of which were seen just once. The ten largest clones capture roughly 2.8% of the sample. Sequenced: peripheral blood. These receptors originate from an adult who had HIV and had not received antiretroviral therapy, or was an uninfected healthy control (not recorded which).

This clonotype was counted many times. The chain combines TRBV28 with TRBJ2-7, with TRBD1 matching over 8 bases. With V trimmed by 4 bases and J by 0 bases, 5 bases remained unmatched. The CDR3 runs to 15 residues. Germline CDR1 MDHEN, CDR2 SYDVKM. In nucleotides, the CDR3 is TGTGCCAGCAGTTCCTGGACAGGGCCCTCCTACGAGCAGTACTTC. Translated, it gives CASSSWTGPSYEQYF.

This clonotype has more than one count but fewer than ten. The chain recombines TRBV5-1 with TRBJ2-5; possibly TRBD2 for D (6 bases). From germline, CDR1 is SGHRS and CDR2 YFSETQ. The CDR3 is 15 residues long. Deletions cut 1 base from V and 2 bases from J, with 12 bases between. The CDR3 region is CASSLYGGWQETQYF. The CDR3 DNA is TGCGCCAGCAGCTTGTACGGGGGATGGCAAGAGACCCAGTACTTC.

The J gene is TRBJ1-2, the V gene TRBV28; D gene unclear. V was trimmed by 7 bases and J by 2 bases, leaving 11 bases between them. CDR1 MDHEN and CDR2 SYDVKM come from the germline V gene. The CDR3 runs to 13 residues. The CDR3 here is CASNLDTNYGYTF. In nucleotides, the CDR3 is TGTGCCAGCAATCTCGACACGAACTATGGCTACACCTTC.

This clonotype was seen at least ten times. This rearrangement joins TRBV5-5 to TRBJ2-3; no definite D call. The CDR3 loop spans 13 amino acids. Trimming left V 4 bases short and J 8 bases short, with 14 bases between. CDR1 is SGHKS and CDR2 is YYEKEE in the germline V gene (reference sequence). CDR3 in amino acids: CASSLDWQATQYF. The CDR3 bases are TGTGCCAGCAGCCTAGACTGGCAGGCTACGCAGTATTTT.

This clonotype was detected only a few times. The chain joins TRBV28 to TRBJ1-1, with a possible D match to TRBD1 (6 bases). V was pared by 2 bases and J by 5 bases, with 15 bases between. This CDR3 comprises 15 residues. The V gene's germline CDR1 is MDHEN and CDR2 SYDVKM. CDR3 DNA: TGTGCCAGCAGTTTAGACAGGTGGTTGGGGACTGAAGCTTTCTTT. It is translated as CASSLDRWLGTEAFF.

This chain connects TRBV7-2 to TRBJ2-3; a weak D match, TRBD1 (5 bases). The germline V gene has CDR1 SGHTA and CDR2 FQGNSA. This CDR3 comprises 12 residues. V was shortened by 5 bases and J by 5 bases, with 8 bases between the two germline ends. The CDR3 DNA reads as TGTGCCAGCAGCCCCCAGGGAGATACGCAGTATTTT. Translated: CASSPQGDTQYF.

This clonotype occurred a few times. V and J are TRBV24-1 and TRBJ2-3; TRBD2 matches at 9 bases. CDR1 is KGHDR and CDR2 is SFDVKD in the germline V gene. After removal of 3 bases from V and 0 bases from J, the junction contained 3 bases not matched to a gene. The CDR3 runs to 16 residues. Written as DNA, the CDR3 is TGTGCCACCAGTGATCGACTAGCGGAAAGCACAGATACGCAGTATTTT. It translates to CATSDRLAESTDTQYF.

The V gene is TRBV4-3, the J gene TRBJ1-2; D is ambiguous. Germline CDR1 reads LGHNA; CDR2 reads YSLEER. The CDR3 sequence is 15 residues long. The V and J ends lost 0 bases and 4 bases respectively, with 12 bases between them. The CDR3 sequence: CASSQDRSEVYGYTF. CDR3 sequence (DNA): TGCGCCAGCAGCCAAGATAGGAGTGAAGTCTATGGCTACACCTTC.

To note about this clonotype: The junction and the germline gene differ at one end; a read error may be behind it. The chain carries TRBV7-9 and TRBJ1-4, with D possibly matching TRBD1 (5 bases). The CDR3 totals 14 residues. Germline lookup yields CDR1 SEHNR and CDR2 FQNEAQ (reference sequence). The CDR3 spells CASSLAGPNEKLFF. CDR3 nucleotide sequence: TGTGCCAGCAGCCTAGCGGGACCGAATGAAAAACTGTTTTTT.

This clonotype was seen many times. The rearrangement links TRBV2 to TRBJ1-5; 7 positions agree with TRBD1. The V and J ends lost 6 bases and 2 bases, in that order; junction bases with no gene match: 4. This CDR3 is built from 14 residues. Germline assignment: CDR1 SNHLY and CDR2 FYNNEI. The CDR3 sequence is CASSDRVGNQPQHF. The CDR3 DNA is TGTGCCAGCAGCGACAGGGTCGGCAATCAGCCCCAGCATTTT.

V usage is TRBV29-1 and J usage is TRBJ2-5; D uncertain. Germline V CDR1 and CDR2: SQVTM, ANQGSEA. CDR3 size: 15 residues. Between the trimmed V and J ends, which lost 2 bases and 0 bases, there was a span of 13 bases. DNA of the CDR3: TGCAGCGTTGAATCCCTAATCGGGTACCAAGAGACCCAGTACTTC. It is translated as CSVESLIGYQETQYF.

This clonotype was picked up a small number of times. The gene calls are TRBV20-1 and TRBJ2-3; D not resolved. Per the germline V gene, CDR1 is DFQATT and CDR2 is SNEGSKA (reference sequence). The CDR3 loop spans 10 amino acids. The CDR3 here is CSLPLGTQYF. CDR3 DNA sequence: TGCAGCCTCCCTTTAGGTACGCAGTATTTT.

This clonotype has a handful of counts. The CDR3 DNA follows: TGTGCCAGCAGAGACTTCAGAAGTAACTATGGCTACACCTTC. Translated: CASRDFRSNYGYTF. This chain uses TRBV2 with TRBJ1-2; D gene uncertain. Germline CDR1 is SNHLY and CDR2 is FYNNEI. The CDR3 runs 14 residues. The germline V and J ends were trimmed by 6 bases and 1 base, with 12 bases remaining between them.

At least ten counts were recorded for this clonotype. V gene TRBV12-3 or TRBV12-4 combines with J gene TRBJ2-4, with 11 bases aligning to TRBD2. V was pared by 6 bases and J by 0 bases, with 10 bases of the junction left unmatched. CDR3 length: 18 amino acids. CDR3 residues: CASRLAGVGYLAKNIQYF. CDR3 nucleotides: TGTGCCAGCAGACTAGCGGGAGTGGGGTACCTAGCCAAAAACATTCAGTACTTC.

This clonotype was picked up a small number of times. The rearrangement links TRBV5-5 to TRBJ1-1; 10 bases line up with TRBD1. V was pared by 5 bases and J by 5 bases, with 6 bases of the junction left unmatched. Germline CDR1 SGHKS, CDR2 YYEKEE (reference sequence). This CDR3 comprises 14 residues. CDR3 amino acids: CASSSGTGETEAFF. Here the CDR3 DNA reads TGTGCCAGCAGTTCCGGGACAGGGGAGACTGAAGCTTTCTTT.

This clonotype was detected many times. V gene TRBV7-3 combines with J gene TRBJ2-3, with unresolved D. The CDR3 covers 14 residues. V was clipped by 5 bases and J by 6 bases, with 15 bases between them. CDR1 and CDR2 from the germline V gene are SGHTA and FQGTGA. For the CDR3, the DNA is TGTGCCAGCAGCCGCTCAGTATCCGCTGATACGCAGTATTTT. Its translation is CASSRSVSADTQYF.

This clonotype has only one observation. A read error is possible here, since a much larger clone lies one base away. The chain uses TRBV5-6 and TRBJ1-1; D call uncertain. The V gene's germline CDR1 is SGHDT and CDR2 YYEEEE. The CDR3 is 13 residues long. The CDR3 nucleotides read TGTGCCAGCAGCCGGTCCGGGAACACTGAAACTTTCTTT. Translation: CASSRSGNTETFF.

As concerns this clonotype: Mismatch with germline at one junction end may stem from a read error. J is TRBJ1-1 and V is TRBV5-1; D gene uncertain. The CDR3 extends over 13 amino acids. Per the germline V gene, CDR1 is SGHRS and CDR2 is YFSETQ. CDR3 region: CASSARGITETFF. In DNA, the CDR3 is TGCGCCAGCAGCGCGCGCGGGATAACTGAAACTTTCTTT.